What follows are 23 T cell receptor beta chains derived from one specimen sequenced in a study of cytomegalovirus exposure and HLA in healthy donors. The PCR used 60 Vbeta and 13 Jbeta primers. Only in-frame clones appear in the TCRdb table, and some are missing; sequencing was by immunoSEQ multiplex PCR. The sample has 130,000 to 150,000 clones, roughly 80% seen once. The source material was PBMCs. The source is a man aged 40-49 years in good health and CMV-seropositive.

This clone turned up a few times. The CDR3 DNA follows: TGTGCCACCCGGGGACTGGAGAATGAAAAACTGTTTTTT. This gives the protein CATRGLENEKLFF. The rearrangement links TRBV10-3 to TRBJ1-4, with D tentatively TRBD1 (5 bases). V lost 10 bases and J lost 5, with 14 bases in between. Germline V gene sequence: CDR1 ENHRY, CDR2 SYGVKD. The CDR3 consists of 13 residues.

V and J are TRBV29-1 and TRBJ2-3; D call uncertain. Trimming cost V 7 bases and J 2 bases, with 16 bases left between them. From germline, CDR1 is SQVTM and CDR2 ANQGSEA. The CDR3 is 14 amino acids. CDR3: CSASYSYHTDTQYF. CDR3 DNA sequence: TGCAGCGCCTCCTACTCATACCACACAGATACGCAGTATTTT.

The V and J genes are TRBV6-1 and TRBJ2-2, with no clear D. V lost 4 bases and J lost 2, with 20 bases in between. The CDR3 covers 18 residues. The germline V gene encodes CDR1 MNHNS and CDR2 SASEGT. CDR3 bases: TGTGCCAGCAGTGCCCATCAGGATGGGCCAGAAAACACCGGGGAGCTGTTTTTT. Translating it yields CASSAHQDGPENTGELFF.

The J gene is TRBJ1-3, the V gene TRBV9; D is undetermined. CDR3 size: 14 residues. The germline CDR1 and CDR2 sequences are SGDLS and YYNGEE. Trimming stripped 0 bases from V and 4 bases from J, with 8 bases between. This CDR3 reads CASSVGGLGNTIYF. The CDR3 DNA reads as TGTGCCAGCAGCGTAGGAGGTTTGGGAAACACCATATATTTT.

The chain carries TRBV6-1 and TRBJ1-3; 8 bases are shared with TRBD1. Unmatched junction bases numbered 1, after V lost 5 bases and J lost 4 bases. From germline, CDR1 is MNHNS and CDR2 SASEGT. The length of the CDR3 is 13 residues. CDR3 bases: TGTGCCAGCAGTTGGGACAGGGGAAACACCATATATTTT. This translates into CASSWDRGNTIYF.

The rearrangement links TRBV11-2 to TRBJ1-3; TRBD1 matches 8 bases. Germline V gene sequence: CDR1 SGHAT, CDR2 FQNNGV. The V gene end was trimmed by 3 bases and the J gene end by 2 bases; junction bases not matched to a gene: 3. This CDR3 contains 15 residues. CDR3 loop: CASSLQQGAGNTIYF. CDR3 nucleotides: TGTGCCAGCAGCTTGCAACAGGGGGCTGGAAACACCATATATTTT.

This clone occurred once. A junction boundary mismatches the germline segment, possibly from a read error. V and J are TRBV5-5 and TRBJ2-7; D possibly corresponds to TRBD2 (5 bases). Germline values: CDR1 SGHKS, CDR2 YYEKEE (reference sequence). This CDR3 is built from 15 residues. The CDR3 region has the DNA TGTGCCAGCAGCTTGGTGCCGGGGTACTCCTACGAGCTGTACTTC. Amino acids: CASSLVPGYSYELYF.

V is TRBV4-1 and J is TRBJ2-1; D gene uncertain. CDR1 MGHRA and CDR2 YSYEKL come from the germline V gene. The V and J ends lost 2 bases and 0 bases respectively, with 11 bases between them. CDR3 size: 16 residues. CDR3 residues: CASSQFSAYSYNEQFF. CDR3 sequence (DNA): TGCGCCAGCAGCCAATTCTCAGCGTACTCCTACAATGAGCAGTTCTTC.

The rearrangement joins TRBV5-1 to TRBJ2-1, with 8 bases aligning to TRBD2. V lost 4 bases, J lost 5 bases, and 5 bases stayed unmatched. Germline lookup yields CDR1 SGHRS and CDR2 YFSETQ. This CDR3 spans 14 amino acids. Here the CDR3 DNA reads TGCGCCAGCAGCCCGGGGGGGAGAAACAATGAGCAGTTCTTC. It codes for CASSPGGRNNEQFF.

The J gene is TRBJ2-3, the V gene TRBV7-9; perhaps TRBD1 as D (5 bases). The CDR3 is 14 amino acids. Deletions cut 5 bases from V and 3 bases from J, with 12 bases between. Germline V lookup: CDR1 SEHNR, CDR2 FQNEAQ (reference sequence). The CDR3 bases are TGTGCCAGCAGCCAGAGACAGTTAACAGATACGCAGTATTTT. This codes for CASSQRQLTDTQYF.

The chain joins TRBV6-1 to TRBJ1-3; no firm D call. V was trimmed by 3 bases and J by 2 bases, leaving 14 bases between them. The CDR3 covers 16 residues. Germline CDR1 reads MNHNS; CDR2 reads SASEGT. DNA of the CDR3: TGTGCCAGCAGTGAGGTCGCGGCTCCGGCTGGAAACACCATATATTTT. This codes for CASSEVAAPAGNTIYF.

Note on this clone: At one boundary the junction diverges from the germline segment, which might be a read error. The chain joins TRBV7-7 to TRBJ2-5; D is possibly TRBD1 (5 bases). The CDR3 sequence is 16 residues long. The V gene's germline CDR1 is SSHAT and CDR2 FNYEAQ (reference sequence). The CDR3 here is CASSLRTPSTRETQYF. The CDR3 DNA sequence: TGTGCTAGCAGCCTGCGGACACCCTCAACACGGGAGACCCAGTACTTC.

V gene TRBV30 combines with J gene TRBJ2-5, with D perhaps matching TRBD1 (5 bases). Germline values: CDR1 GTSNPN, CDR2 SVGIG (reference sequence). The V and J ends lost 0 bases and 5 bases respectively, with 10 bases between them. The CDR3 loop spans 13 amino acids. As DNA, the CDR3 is TGTGCCTGGAGTGTGGGTTCAGGGGAGACCCAGTACTTC. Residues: CAWSVGSGETQYF.

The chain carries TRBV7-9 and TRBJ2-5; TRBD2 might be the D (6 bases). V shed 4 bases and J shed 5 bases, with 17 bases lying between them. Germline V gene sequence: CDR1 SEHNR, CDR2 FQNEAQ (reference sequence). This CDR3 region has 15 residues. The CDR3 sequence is CASSSRPRGGETQYF. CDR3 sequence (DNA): TGTGCCAGCAGCTCACGACCGCGGGGCGGGGAGACCCAGTACTTC.

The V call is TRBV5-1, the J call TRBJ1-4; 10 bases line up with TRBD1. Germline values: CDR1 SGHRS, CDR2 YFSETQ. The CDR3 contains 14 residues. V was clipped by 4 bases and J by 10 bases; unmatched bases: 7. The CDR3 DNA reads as TGCGCCAGCAGCCCGGGGACAGGGGAAGGAAAACTGTTTTTT. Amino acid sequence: CASSPGTGEGKLFF.

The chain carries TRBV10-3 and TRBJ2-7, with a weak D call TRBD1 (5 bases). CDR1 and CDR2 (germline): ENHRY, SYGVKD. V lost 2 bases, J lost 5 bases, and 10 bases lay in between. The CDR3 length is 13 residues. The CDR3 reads CAISETGYDEQYF. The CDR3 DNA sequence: TGTGCCATCAGTGAGACAGGTTACGACGAGCAGTACTTC.

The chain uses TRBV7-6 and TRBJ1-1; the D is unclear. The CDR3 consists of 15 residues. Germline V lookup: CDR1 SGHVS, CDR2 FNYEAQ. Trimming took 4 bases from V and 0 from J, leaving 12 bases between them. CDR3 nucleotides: TGTGCCAGCAGCTCCCAAACCGACATGAACACTGAAGCTTTCTTT. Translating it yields CASSSQTDMNTEAFF.

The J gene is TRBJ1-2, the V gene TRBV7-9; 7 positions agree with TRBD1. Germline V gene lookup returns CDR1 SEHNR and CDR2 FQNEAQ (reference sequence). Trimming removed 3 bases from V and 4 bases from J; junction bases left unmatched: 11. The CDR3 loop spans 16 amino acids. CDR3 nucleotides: TGTGCCAGCAGCTTCTCCCGGGACAGTTGGGCCTATGGCTACACCTTC. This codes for CASSFSRDSWAYGYTF.

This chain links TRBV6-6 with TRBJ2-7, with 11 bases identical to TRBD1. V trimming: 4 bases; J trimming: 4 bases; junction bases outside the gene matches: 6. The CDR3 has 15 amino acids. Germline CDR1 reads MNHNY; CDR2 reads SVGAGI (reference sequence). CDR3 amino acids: CASSSPGQGEYEQYF. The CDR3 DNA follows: TGTGCCAGCAGTTCTCCGGGACAGGGGGAGTACGAGCAGTACTTC.

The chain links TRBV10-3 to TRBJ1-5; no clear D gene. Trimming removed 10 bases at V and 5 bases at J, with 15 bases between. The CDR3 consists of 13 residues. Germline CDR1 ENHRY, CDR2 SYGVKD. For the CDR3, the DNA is TGTGCCACCCAAAGAGGAGTCGATCAGCCCCAGCATTTT. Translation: CATQRGVDQPQHF.

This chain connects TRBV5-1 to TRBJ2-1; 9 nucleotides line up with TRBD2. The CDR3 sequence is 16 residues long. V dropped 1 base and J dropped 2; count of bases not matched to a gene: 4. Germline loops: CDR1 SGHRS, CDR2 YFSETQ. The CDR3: CASSLRLAEAYNEQFF. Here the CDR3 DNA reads TGCGCCAGCAGCTTGAGACTAGCGGAGGCCTACAATGAGCAGTTCTTC.

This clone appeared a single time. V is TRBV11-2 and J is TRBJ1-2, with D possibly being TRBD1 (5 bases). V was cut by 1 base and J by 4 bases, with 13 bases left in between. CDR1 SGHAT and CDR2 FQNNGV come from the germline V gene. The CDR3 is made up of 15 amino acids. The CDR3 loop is CASSLGGVPFYGYTF. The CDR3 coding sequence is TGTGCCAGCAGCTTAGGGGGGGTTCCCTTCTATGGCTACACCTTC.

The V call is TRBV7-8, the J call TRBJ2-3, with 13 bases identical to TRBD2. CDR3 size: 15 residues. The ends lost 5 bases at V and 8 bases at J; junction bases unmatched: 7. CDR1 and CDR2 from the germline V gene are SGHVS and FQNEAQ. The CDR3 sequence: CASSPPGLAGLTQYF. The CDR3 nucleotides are TGTGCCAGCAGCCCACCGGGACTAGCGGGACTTACGCAGTATTTT.